This T cell receptor beta chain was documented in a study of control samples from healthy donors and cancer patients. Sequenced by immunoSEQ multiplex PCR; TCRdb stores in-frame clones only, minus some. The sample lists some 79,000 clones; about 89% were seen once. This clone was observed a single time. The V end lost 6 bases, the J end lost 6 bases, and 11 bases lay between the germline ends. The CDR3 loop spans 11 amino acids. Germline V gene data show CDR1 as DFQATT and CDR2 as SNEGSKA (reference sequence). The J gene is TRBJ1-1, the V gene TRBV20-1; D ambiguous. The sequence was obtained from a man aged 50-60 years in good health. Source material: blood. The CDR3 sequence is CSANGGAEAFF. The CDR3, as DNA: TGCAGTGCAAATGGCGGCGCTGAAGCTTTCTTT.